This TCR beta chain comes out of a study of T cells in Graves' hyperthyroidism and ophthalmopathy. Reasons for excluding patients were uncontrolled infection, other autoimmune disease, pregnancy or lactation. As regards this clonotype: Its antigen remains unidentified.

The CDR3 regions of TCR beta were amplified from RNA transcripts. The TCR CDR3 first-round RT-PCR relied on the HTBI primer set. One entry per CDR3 protein, called by TCRdb with MiXCR from the multiplex PCR reads. The sample yields hundreds of thousands of distinct CDR3 sequences, more than 30% seen once. Study-level points and caveats: Most expanded thyroid clonotypes above 0.001 recurred in blood.

This clonotype was sampled from a man younger than 30 with Graves' hyperthyroidism. Sequencing was done on a sample of blood.

CDR3 sequence (DNA): TGTGCCAGCACCGAACCGGGACAGGGAAATGAAAAACTGTTTTTT. Translation gives CASTEPGQGNEKLFF. The chain couples TRBV7-9 to TRBJ1-4, with 9 positions matching TRBD1. The CDR3 length is 15 residues. J lost 5 bases, V lost 7 bases, and 8 bases had no gene match. Germline V lookup: CDR1 SEHNR, CDR2 FQNEAQ (reference sequence).